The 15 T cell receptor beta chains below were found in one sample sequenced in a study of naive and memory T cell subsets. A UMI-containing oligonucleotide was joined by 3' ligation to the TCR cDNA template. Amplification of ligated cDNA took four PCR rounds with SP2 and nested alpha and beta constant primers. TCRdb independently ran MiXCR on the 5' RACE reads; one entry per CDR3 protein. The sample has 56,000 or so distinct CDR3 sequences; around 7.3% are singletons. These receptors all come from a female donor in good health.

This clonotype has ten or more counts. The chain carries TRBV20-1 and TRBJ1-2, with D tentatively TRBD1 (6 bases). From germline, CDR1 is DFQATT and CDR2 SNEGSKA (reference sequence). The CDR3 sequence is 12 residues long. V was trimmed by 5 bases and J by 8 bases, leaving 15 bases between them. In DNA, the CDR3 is TGCAGTGCTCTACAGGGTTCGAGCGGCTACACCTTC. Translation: CSALQGSSGYTF.

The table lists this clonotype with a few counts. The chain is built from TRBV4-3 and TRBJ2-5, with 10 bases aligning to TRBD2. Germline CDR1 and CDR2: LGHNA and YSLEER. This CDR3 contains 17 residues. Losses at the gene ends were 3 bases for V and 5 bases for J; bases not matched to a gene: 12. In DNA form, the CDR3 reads TGCGCCAGCAGCCACTCCGAGAGCGGGGGGGCCGGGGAGACCCAGTACTTC. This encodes CASSHSESGGAGETQYF.

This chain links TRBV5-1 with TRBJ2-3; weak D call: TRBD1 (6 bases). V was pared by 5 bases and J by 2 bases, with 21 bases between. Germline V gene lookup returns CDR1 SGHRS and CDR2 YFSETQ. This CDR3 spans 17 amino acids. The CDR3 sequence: CASRNLRGSLLTDTQYF. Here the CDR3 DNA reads TGCGCCAGCAGAAACCTCAGGGGCTCCCTACTCACAGATACGCAGTATTTT. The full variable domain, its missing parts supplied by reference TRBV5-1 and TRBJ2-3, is KAGVTQTPRYLIKTRGQQVTLSCSPISGHRSVSWYQQTPGQGLQFLFEYFSETQRNKGNFPGRFSGRQFSNSRSEMNVSTLELGDSALYLCASRNLRGSLLTDTQYFGPGTRLTVL.

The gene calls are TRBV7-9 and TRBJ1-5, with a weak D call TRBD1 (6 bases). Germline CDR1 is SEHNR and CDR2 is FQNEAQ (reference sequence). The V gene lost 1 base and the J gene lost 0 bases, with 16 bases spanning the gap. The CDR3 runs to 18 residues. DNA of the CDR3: TGTGCCAGCAGCTTAGAAGTACTGGGGGCTTATAGCAATCAGCCCCAGCATTTT. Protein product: CASSLEVLGAYSNQPQHF.

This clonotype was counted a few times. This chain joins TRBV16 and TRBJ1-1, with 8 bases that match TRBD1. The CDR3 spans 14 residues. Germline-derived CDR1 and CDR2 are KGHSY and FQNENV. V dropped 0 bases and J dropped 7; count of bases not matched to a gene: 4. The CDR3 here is CASSQSSGGGEAFF. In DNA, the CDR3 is TGTGCCAGCAGCCAATCTTCAGGGGGCGGTGAAGCTTTCTTT. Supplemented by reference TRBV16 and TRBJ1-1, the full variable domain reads GEEVAQTPKHLVRGEGQKAKLYCAPIKGHSYVFWYQQVLKNEFKFLISFQNENVFDETGMPKERFSAKCLPNSPCSLEIQATKLEDSAVYFCASSQSSGGGEAFFGQGTRLTVV.

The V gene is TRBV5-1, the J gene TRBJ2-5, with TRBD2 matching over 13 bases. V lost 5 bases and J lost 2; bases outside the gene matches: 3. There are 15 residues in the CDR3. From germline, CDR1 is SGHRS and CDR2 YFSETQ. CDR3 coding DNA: TGCGCCAGCAGAATGGGACTAGCGGGACAAGAGACCCAGTACTTC. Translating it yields CASRMGLAGQETQYF.

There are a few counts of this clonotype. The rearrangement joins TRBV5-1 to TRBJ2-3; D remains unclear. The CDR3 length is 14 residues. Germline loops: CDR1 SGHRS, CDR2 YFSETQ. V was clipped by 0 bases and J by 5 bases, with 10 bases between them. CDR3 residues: CASSLEGHGDTQYF. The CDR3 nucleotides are TGCGCCAGCAGCTTGGAGGGCCATGGAGATACGCAGTATTTT.

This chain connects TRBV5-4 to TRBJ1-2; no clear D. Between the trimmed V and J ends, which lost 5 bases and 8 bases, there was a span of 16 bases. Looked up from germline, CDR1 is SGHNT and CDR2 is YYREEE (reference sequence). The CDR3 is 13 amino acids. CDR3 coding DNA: TGTGCCAGCAGTCTTGATAGGATGCGGGGCTACACCTTC. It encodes CASSLDRMRGYTF.

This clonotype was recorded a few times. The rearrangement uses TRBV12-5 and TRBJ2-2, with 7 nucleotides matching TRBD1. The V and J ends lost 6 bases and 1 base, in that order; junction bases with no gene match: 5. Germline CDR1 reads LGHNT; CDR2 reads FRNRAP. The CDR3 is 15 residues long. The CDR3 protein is CASGGGSLNTGELFF. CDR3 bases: TGTGCTAGTGGAGGGGGCAGCCTGAACACCGGGGAGCTGTTTTTT.

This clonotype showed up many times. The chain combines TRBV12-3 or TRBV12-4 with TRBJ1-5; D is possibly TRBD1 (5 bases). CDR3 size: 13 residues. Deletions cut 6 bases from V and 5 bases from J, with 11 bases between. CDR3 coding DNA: TGTGCCAGCAGAGAGGGGATTTATCAGCCCCAGCATTTT. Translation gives CASREGIYQPQHF.

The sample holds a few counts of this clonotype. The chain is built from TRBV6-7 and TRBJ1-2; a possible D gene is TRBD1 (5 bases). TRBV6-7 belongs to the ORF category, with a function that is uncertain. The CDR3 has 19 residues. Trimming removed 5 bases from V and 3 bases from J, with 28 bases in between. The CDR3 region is CASSPIHTDRIALDYGYTF. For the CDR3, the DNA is TGTGCCAGCAGTCCAATCCATACCGACAGAATTGCGCTTGACTATGGCTACACCTTC.

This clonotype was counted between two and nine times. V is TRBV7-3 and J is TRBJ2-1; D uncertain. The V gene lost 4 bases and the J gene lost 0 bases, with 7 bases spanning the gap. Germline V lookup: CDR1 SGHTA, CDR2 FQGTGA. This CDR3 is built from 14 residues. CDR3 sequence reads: CASSSSSSYNEQFF. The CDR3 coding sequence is TGTGCCAGCAGCTCTTCCTCCTCCTACAATGAGCAGTTCTTC.

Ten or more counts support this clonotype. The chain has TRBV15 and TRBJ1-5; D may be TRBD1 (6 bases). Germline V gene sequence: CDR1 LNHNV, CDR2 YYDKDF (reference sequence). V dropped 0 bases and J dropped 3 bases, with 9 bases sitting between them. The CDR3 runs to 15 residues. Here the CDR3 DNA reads TGTGCCACCAGCAGAGAAGGGGGACTCAATCAGCCCCAGCATTTT. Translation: CATSREGGLNQPQHF.

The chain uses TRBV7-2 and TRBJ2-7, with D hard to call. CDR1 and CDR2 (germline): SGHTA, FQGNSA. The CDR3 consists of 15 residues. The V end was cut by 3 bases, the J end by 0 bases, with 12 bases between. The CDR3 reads CASSFGFQYSYEQYF. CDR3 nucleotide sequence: TGTGCCAGCAGCTTTGGATTCCAATACTCCTACGAGCAGTACTTC. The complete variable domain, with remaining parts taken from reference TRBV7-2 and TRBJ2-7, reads GAGVSQSPSNKVTEKGKDVELRCDPISGHTALYWYRQSLGQGLEFLIYFQGNSAPDKSGLPSDRFSAERTGGSVSTLTIQRTQQEDSAVYLCASSFGFQYSYEQYFGPGTRLTVT.

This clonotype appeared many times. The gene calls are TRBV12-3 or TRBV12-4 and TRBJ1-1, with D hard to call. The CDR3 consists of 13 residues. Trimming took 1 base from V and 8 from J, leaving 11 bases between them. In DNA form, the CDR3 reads TGTGCCAGCAGTTTAGGGACTTTGTTAGAAGCTTTCTTT. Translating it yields CASSLGTLLEAFF.